The 17 T cell receptor beta chains reported below all come from one sample, sequenced in a study of blood T cell repertoires in COVID-19. Measured with immunoSEQ multiplex PCR; TCRdb has only the in-frame clones, and not every one. The table shows about 69,000 clones, with roughly 79% occurring only once. Sequenced material: peripheral blood. Receptors originate from a human donor in a cohort sampled during active COVID-19.

The chain has TRBV28 and TRBJ2-5; 7 bases are a match to TRBD2. Germline values: CDR1 MDHEN, CDR2 SYDVKM. After removal of 3 bases from V and 4 bases from J, the junction contained 5 bases not matched to a gene. This CDR3 region has 14 residues. The DNA of the CDR3 is TGTGCCAGCAGTTTGGGGGGGTCGGGAGAGACCCAGTACTTC. It is translated as CASSLGGSGETQYF.

The V gene is TRBV24-1, the J gene TRBJ2-1, with 9 bases lining up with TRBD2. Germline V CDR1 and CDR2: KGHDR, SFDVKD. V shed 5 bases and J 7 bases; nucleotides not matched to a gene: 8. The CDR3 is 15 amino acids. The DNA for the CDR3 is TGTGCCACCAGTGCCTTTAGCGGGAGCGGGAATGAGCAGTTCTTC. Translation gives CATSAFSGSGNEQFF.

The table lists this clone with a few counts. The chain is built from TRBV30 and TRBJ1-1, with a possible D match to TRBD1 (6 bases). CDR1 is GTSNPN, CDR2 SVGIG, per germline (reference sequence). The CDR3 has 14 residues. V lost 3 bases and J lost 3, with 14 bases in between. CDR3 sequence reads: CAWRLGGSYTEAFF. The CDR3 bases are TGTGCCTGGAGATTAGGGGGTTCGTACACTGAAGCTTTCTTT.

The chain recombines TRBV18 with TRBJ2-7; TRBD1 agrees at 9 bases. Germline CDR1 is KGHSH and CDR2 is LQKENI. The CDR3 has 14 residues. V shed 3 bases and J 3 bases; nucleotides not matched to a gene: 3. CDR3 loop: CASSPGQGRYEQYF. CDR3 coding DNA: TGTGCCAGCTCACCGGGACAGGGTCGCTACGAGCAGTACTTC.

The chain recombines TRBV10-3 with TRBJ1-6; a weak D match, TRBD1 (5 bases). The CDR3 contains 15 residues. V dropped 0 bases and J dropped 8 bases, with 11 bases sitting between them. Germline assignment: CDR1 ENHRY and CDR2 SYGVKD. For the CDR3, the DNA is TGTGCCATCAGTGAGTCGATAGGGGAGGATTCACCCCTCCACTTT. The encoded protein is CAISESIGEDSPLHF.

The chain recombines TRBV6-5 with TRBJ1-5, with 7 bases aligning to TRBD1. This CDR3 contains 13 residues. V shed 7 bases, J shed 5 bases, and the junction held 5 bases outside the gene matches. Per the germline V gene, CDR1 is MNHEY and CDR2 is SVGAGI. DNA for the CDR3: TGTGCCAGCAAACAGGGGTTGGATCAGCCCCAGCATTTT. Translated: CASKQGLDQPQHF.

CDR3 in amino acids: CASSEGGQGYGYTF. CDR3 DNA sequence: TGTGCCAGCAGCGAGGGGGGACAGGGTTATGGCTACACCTTC. This sequence joins TRBV7-8 and TRBJ1-2; 9 bases align to TRBD1. Trimming cost V 5 bases and J 5 bases; bases outside gene matches: 6. The CDR3 sequence is 14 residues long. CDR1 and CDR2 from the germline V gene are SGHVS and FQNEAQ.

The J gene is TRBJ1-1, the V gene TRBV19; possible D gene TRBD1, 6 bases. The CDR3 extends over 14 amino acids. CDR1 and CDR2 from the germline V gene are LNHDA and SQIVND (reference sequence). The V gene lost 0 bases and the J gene lost 5 bases, with 10 bases spanning the gap. The CDR3 loop reads CASSIDRGRTEAFF. CDR3 DNA: TGTGCCAGTAGTATAGACAGGGGTAGAACTGAAGCTTTCTTT. Supplemented by reference TRBV19 and TRBJ1-1, the full variable domain reads DGGITQSPKYLFRKEGQNVTLSCEQNLNHDAMYWYRQDPGQGLRLIYYSQIVNDFQKGDIAEGYSVSREKKESFPLTVTSAQKNPTAFYLCASSIDRGRTEAFFGQGTRLTVV.

V is TRBV11-2 and J is TRBJ2-1, with 10 bases identical to TRBD2. J gave up 5 bases and V 5 bases, and 9 bases lay outside the gene matches. CDR1 and CDR2 from the germline V gene are SGHAT and FQNNGV. The CDR3 covers 16 residues. The CDR3 sequence is CASSPQREGLNNEQFF. CDR3 nucleotide sequence: TGTGCCAGCAGCCCTCAGCGGGAGGGCCTTAACAATGAGCAGTTCTTC. Using reference TRBV11-2 and TRBJ2-1 for the parts outside the CDR3, the full variable domain is EAGVAQSPRYKIIEKRQSVAFWCNPISGHATLYWYQQILGQGPKLLIQFQNNGVVDDSQLPKDRFSAERLKGVDSTLKIQPAKLEDSAVYLCASSPQREGLNNEQFFGPGTRLTVL.

The rearrangement joins TRBV14 to TRBJ2-5; perhaps TRBD2 as D (5 bases). Germline CDR1 and CDR2: SGHDN and FVKESK. V was pared by 2 bases and J by 5 bases, with 12 bases between. The CDR3 length is 14 residues. CDR3 in amino acids: CASSQWASSETQYF. The CDR3 nucleotides are TGTGCCAGCAGCCAATGGGCTAGCTCGGAGACCCAGTACTTC.

This sequence joins TRBV11-1 and TRBJ2-7; 9 nucleotides match TRBD1. Germline values: CDR1 SGHAT, CDR2 FQDESV (reference sequence). After removal of 4 bases from V and 2 bases from J, the junction contained 6 bases not matched to a gene. The CDR3 covers 15 residues. The CDR3 nucleotides read TGTGCCAGCAGCTCGACAGGGGGGGGGACCTACGAGCAGTACTTC. As protein: CASSSTGGGTYEQYF.

The CDR3 DNA follows: TGTGCCAGTAGTACAAACAGGGATGGGGCCAACGTCCTGACTTTC. Encoded protein: CASSTNRDGANVLTF. V usage is TRBV19 and J usage is TRBJ2-6; perhaps TRBD1 as D (6 bases). CDR3 size: 15 residues. V was pared by 4 bases and J by 3 bases, with 10 bases between. Per the germline V gene, CDR1 is LNHDA and CDR2 is SQIVND (reference sequence). The full variable domain, its missing parts supplied by reference TRBV19 and TRBJ2-6, is DGGITQSPKYLFRKEGQNVTLSCEQNLNHDAMYWYRQDPGQGLRLIYYSQIVNDFQKGDIAEGYSVSREKKESFPLTVTSAQKNPTAFYLCASSTNRDGANVLTFGAGSRLTVL.

The chain links TRBV29-1 to TRBJ1-4; 9 bases align to TRBD1. Trimming at V came to 6 bases and at J to 7 bases, leaving 6 bases not matched to a gene. CDR3 length equals 13 residues. CDR1 is SQVTM, CDR2 ANQGSEA, per germline. This CDR3 is CSVGGTGSEKLFF. CDR3 coding DNA: TGCAGCGTCGGAGGGACAGGGAGTGAAAAACTGTTTTTT.

This clone was seen once. J is TRBJ2-7 and V is TRBV5-1; the D is unclear. CDR1 is SGHRS and CDR2 is YFSETQ in the germline V gene. This CDR3 region has 12 residues. Trimming stripped 4 bases from V and 3 bases from J, with 8 bases between. The CDR3 DNA reads as TGCGCCAGCAGCACCAGCGACTACGAGCAGTACTTC. It is translated as CASSTSDYEQYF.

The chain carries TRBV5-1 and TRBJ1-1; 10 bases align to TRBD1. The CDR3 runs to 14 residues. J was trimmed by 5 bases and V by 3 bases; bases with no gene match: 4. From germline, CDR1 is SGHRS and CDR2 YFSETQ. CDR3 protein: CASSSRTGGTEAFF. DNA of the CDR3: TGCGCCAGCAGCTCCCGGACAGGGGGAACTGAAGCTTTCTTT. Looking up the rest from reference TRBV5-1 and TRBJ1-1 gives the full variable domain: KAGVTQTPRYLIKTRGQQVTLSCSPISGHRSVSWYQQTPGQGLQFLFEYFSETQRNKGNFPGRFSGRQFSNSRSEMNVSTLELGDSALYLCASSSRTGGTEAFFGQGTRLTVV.

Here the CDR3 reads CASSEGSGLVSYEQYF. CDR3 in DNA: TGTGCCAGCAGTGAAGGCAGCGGACTAGTTTCCTACGAGCAGTACTTC. The V gene is TRBV2, the J gene TRBJ2-7; 7 bases match TRBD2. Germline V CDR1 and CDR2: SNHLY, FYNNEI. J gave up 1 base and V 1 base, and 7 bases lay outside the gene matches. The CDR3 is 16 residues long.

The chain couples TRBV6-5 to TRBJ2-2; D not certain. CDR1 is MNHEY, CDR2 SVGAGI, per germline. Trimming left V 2 bases short and J 6 bases short, with 13 bases between. CDR3 length equals 15 residues. CDR3 nucleotide sequence: TGTGCCAGCAGTTACACCCAAGGCAGGTCCGGGGAGCTGTTTTTT. It is translated as CASSYTQGRSGELFF.